Listed here are 10 T cell receptor beta chains from one sample, sequenced in a study of CXCR3-negative and CXCR3-positive naive CD8 T cells. Findings and caveats of the study: CXCR3-negative naive cells had less hydrophobic TRB CDR3s than did CXCR3-positive naive cells.

UMI labels and 5' RACE were used to prepare the TRB cDNA libraries. One entry per CDR3 protein, without DNA, is what TCRdb gives after re-calling the 5' RACE reads. Recorded for this sample: 75,000 to 100,000 distinct CDR3 sequences. Their specific antigens are unknown. What was sequenced was naive CXCR3+ CD8+ T cells from blood. Documented subset: CD45RO-CCR7+CD27+CD95- naive CD8+ T cells expressing CXCR3 (TNR3+). Receptors were obtained from a human donor in good health. Some clones in this sample may be carry-over from other donors' samples.

The chain carries TRBV28 and TRBJ2-3; TCRdb lists TRBD1, though no DNA is available to test this call. Germline V CDR1 and CDR2: MDHEN, SYDVKM. This CDR3 comprises 16 residues. The chain's CDR3 is CASSLGGGAFVDTQYF.

J is TRBJ2-7 and V is TRBV2; TCRdb's D call, TRBD1, is unchecked because there is no DNA. This CDR3 is 15 amino acids long. Germline V gene lookup returns CDR1 SNHLY and CDR2 FYNNEI. The CDR3 sequence: CASSSGQGPFYEQYF.

This chain connects TRBV10-3 to TRBJ1-2; TCRdb gives TRBD1 as the D gene, but with no DNA this cannot be confirmed. This CDR3 is 15 amino acids long. Per germline, CDR1 ENHRY and CDR2 SYGVKD. CDR3 amino acids: CAIVEKPGHYLGYTF.

The chain links TRBV12-3 or TRBV12-4 to TRBJ1-4; TCRdb proposes TRBD1, but this gene call is untestable without DNA. The CDR3 is 12 amino acids. The CDR3: CASSTDGGKLFF.

The chain employs TRBV7-9 and TRBJ1-1. CDR3 length equals 13 residues. Germline V gene data show CDR1 as SEHNR and CDR2 as FQNEAQ (reference sequence). The CDR3: CASTTTVNTEAFF.

The chain carries TRBV5-6 and TRBJ2-3. This CDR3 has 14 amino acids. Germline V gene lookup returns CDR1 SGHDT and CDR2 YYEEEE. This CDR3 reads CASSLQTSTDTQYF.

CDR3 region: CASSPSSTANYGYTF. V and J are TRBV3-1 and TRBJ1-2. Germline lookup yields CDR1 LGHDT and CDR2 YNNKEL (reference sequence). This CDR3 is 15 amino acids long. The variable domain in full, completed from reference TRBV3-1 and TRBJ1-2, reads DTAVSQTPKYLVTQMGNDKSIKCEQNLGHDTMYWYKQDSKKFLKIMFSYNNKELIINETVPNRFSPKSPDKAHLNLHINSLELGDSAVYFCASSPSSTANYGYTFGSGTRLTVV.

CDR3 amino acids: CASRREGPYNEQFF. The chain has TRBV28 and TRBJ2-1; TCRdb outputs TRBD2, but without DNA this stays unchecked. This CDR3 has 14 residues. Germline lookup yields CDR1 MDHEN and CDR2 SYDVKM.

The chain has TRBV11-2 and TRBJ2-7. The CDR3 length is 15 residues. CDR1 is SGHAT, CDR2 FQNNGV, per germline. The CDR3 loop reads CASSLTVGSSYEQYF.

The chain uses TRBV28 and TRBJ1-2; TCRdb's assignment of TRBD1 cannot be checked, as there is no DNA. CDR3 length: 13 amino acids. Germline CDR1 reads MDHEN; CDR2 reads SYDVKM. The CDR3 loop reads CASSPGVGYGYTF.